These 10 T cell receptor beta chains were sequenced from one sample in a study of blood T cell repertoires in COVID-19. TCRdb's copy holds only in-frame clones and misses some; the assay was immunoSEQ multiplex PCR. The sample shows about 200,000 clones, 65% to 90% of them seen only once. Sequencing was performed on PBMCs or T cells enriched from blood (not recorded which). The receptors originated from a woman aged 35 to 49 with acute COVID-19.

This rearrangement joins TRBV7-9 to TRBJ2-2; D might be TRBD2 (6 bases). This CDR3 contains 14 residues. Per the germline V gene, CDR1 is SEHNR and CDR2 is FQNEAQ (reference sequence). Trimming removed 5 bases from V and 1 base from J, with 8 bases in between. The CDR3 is CASSGGLNTGELFF. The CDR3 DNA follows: TGTGCCAGCAGCGGGGGACTGAACACCGGGGAGCTGTTTTTT. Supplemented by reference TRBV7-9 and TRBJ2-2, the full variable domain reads DTGVSQNPRHKITKRGQNVTFRCDPISEHNRLYWYRQTLGQGPEFLTYFQNEAQLEKSRLLSDRFSAERPKGSFSTLEIQRTEQGDSAMYLCASSGGLNTGELFFGEGSRLTVL.

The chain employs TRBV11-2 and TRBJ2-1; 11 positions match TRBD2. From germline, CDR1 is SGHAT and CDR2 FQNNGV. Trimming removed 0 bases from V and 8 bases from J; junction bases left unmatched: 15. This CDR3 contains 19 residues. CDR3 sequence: CASSLEVGGLAGGKHEQFF. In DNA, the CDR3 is TGTGCCAGCAGCTTAGAAGTCGGGGGGCTAGCGGGAGGAAAGCATGAGCAGTTCTTC.

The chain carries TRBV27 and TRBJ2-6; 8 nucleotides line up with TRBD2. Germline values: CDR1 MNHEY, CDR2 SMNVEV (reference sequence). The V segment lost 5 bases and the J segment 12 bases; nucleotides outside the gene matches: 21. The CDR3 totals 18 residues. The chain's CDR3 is CASSPLVGGTSARSVLTF. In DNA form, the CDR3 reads TGTGCCAGCAGTCCCCTAGTAGGCGGGACTAGTGCCAGGAGCGTCCTGACTTTC.

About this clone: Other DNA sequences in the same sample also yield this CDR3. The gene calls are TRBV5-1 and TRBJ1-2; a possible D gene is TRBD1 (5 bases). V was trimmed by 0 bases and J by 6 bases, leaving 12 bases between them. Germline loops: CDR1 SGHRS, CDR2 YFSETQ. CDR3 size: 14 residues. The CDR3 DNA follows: TGCGCCAGCAGCTTGGGCCGGGGGGGAGATGGCTACACCTTC. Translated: CASSLGRGGDGYTF.

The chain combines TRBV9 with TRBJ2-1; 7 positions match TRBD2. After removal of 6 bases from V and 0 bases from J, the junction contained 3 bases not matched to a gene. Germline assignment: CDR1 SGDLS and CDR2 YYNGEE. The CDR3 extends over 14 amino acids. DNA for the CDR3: TGTGCCAGCAACGGGGGGAGCTCCTACAATGAGCAGTTCTTC. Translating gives CASNGGSSYNEQFF.

The CDR3 DNA reads TGTGCCAGCAGTTTATACTATTTCACTGAAGCTTTCTTT. This codes for CASSLYYFTEAFF. This chain joins TRBV28 and TRBJ1-1; no clear D gene. The CDR3 is 13 amino acids. V was trimmed by 1 base and J by 4 bases, leaving 7 bases between them. Germline CDR1 and CDR2: MDHEN and SYDVKM.

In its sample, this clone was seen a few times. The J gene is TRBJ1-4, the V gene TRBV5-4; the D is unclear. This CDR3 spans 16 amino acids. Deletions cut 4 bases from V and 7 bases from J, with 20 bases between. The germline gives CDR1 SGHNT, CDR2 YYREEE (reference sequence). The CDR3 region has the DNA TGTGCCAGCAGCAACGGGCCCCCGGCCGGAGGTGAAAAACTGTTTTTT. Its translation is CASSNGPPAGGEKLFF.

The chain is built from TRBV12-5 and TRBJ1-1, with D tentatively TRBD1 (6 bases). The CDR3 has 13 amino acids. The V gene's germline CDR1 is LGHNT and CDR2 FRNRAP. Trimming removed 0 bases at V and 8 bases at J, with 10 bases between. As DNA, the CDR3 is TGTGCTAGTGGTTTGGTAGGGGGGGCGGAAGCTTTCTTT. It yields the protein CASGLVGGAEAFF.

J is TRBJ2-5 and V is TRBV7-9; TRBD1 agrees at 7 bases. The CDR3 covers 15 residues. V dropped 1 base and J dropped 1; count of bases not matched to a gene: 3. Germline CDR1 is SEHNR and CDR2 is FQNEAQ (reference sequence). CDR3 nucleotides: TGTGCCAGCAGCTTAGGACAGGGCCCCCAAGAGACCCAGTACTTC. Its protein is CASSLGQGPQETQYF.

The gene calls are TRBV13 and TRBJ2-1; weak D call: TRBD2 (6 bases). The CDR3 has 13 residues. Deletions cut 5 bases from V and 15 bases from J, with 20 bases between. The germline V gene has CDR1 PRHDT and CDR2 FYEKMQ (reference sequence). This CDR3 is CASSARAGGTPFF. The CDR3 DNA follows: TGTGCCAGCAGCGCTCGGGCCGGGGGAACCCCGTTCTTC.